Included here is one T cell receptor (beta chain) sequence, with context. The source of the sample is a study of blood T cells in healthy people across ages. Isolated PBMCs totaled at least 6.5 million in each sample. The CDR3 runs 16 residues. CDR1 MGHRA and CDR2 YSYEKL come from the germline V gene. V shed 4 bases, J shed 8 bases, and the junction held 14 bases outside the gene matches. A second PCR, run for 7 to 11 cycles, used a sample-barcoded 5' primer plus a J-beta primer mix. CDR3-containing paired-end reads numbered at least 2.5 million in each sample. TCRdb used MiXCR to reprocess the 5' RACE reads, holding one entry per CDR3 protein. This table has some 760,000 distinct CDR3 sequences, 20% to 25% appearing once. The same data also went into a second study, on T cells of mothers and their children. Per that study: Each mother yielded more than 8 million TCR beta CDR3 reads. Each child yielded roughly 2.9 million reads.

This sequence originates from a boy aged 5-17 years in good health. The rearrangement links TRBV4-1 to TRBJ1-2; 9 nucleotides line up with TRBD1. Sequenced sample: blood. The CDR3, as DNA: TGCGCCAGCAGCCCCATTTCAGGGACAGGGTCTGTCGGCTACACCTTC. It translates to CASSPISGTGSVGYTF.